The T cell receptor beta chain under discussion was sequenced for a study of post-analysis software for immune sequencing data (dated by TCRdb to between 2014 and 2016). Turning to the overall study: Recorded disease courses included relapsing-remitting, secondary progressive and progressive-relapsing multiple sclerosis, with some patients lacking subtype annotation. The patient repertoires were compared against 10 to 12 previously published healthy control repertoires obtained from donors aged roughly 6 to 25 years. A subset of samples was prepared in parallel using single-end sample barcoding, then pooled and co-amplified after Illumina adapter ligation. Study-level results and caveats: Multiple sclerosis patients had significantly lower normalized Chao1 diversity than controls, a result that suggests substantial peripheral T-cell clonal expansion. A handful of TRBV segments, including TRBV5-6, TRBV5-1 and TRBV20-1, were significantly more frequent in patients than controls. The control group was slightly older than the multiple sclerosis patient group. Direct clustering with F measure revealed strong co-clustering of samples prepared in the same batch, which led to a batch-effect correction.

Libraries were constructed by PCR. Sequenced using an Illumina HiSeq 2500. Unique molecular identifiers were incorporated into TCR beta cDNA libraries to reduce PCR and sequencing biases. Some 500,000 cDNA molecules were obtained per 1 to 10 million input T cells, so each molecule approximated one T cell. The patient libraries were prepared and sequenced with the same protocol used for the earlier healthy control dataset. Within a given batch, samples were prepared together, multiplexed and sequenced on the same HiSeq lane. On the study's bioinformatics: MIGEC was used to process the raw barcoded reads, and molecular identifier groups with only a single read were discarded before consensus assembly and CDR3 extraction. Clonotype tables were post-analysed with VDJtools, and diversity was normalized by down-sampling all datasets to the smallest sample size. In repertoire overlap clustering, CDR3 amino acid sequences, but not nucleotide sequences, were matched to correct batch-related cross-sample contamination. TCRdb itself trimmed the public reads at Q25 with fastp, ran MiXCR and retained productive beta chains. Every entry covers one CDR3 protein and lists the most common genes and DNA from its rows. The V and J calls come from TCRdb's annotation, not from the publication. The sample table lists about 540,000 distinct CDR3 sequences, 34% of them with a count of one. The top ten hold about 5.6% of the sample.

This clonotype was counted only a few times. Which antigen it targets is not known. Per-base qualities were not stored, and no clone one base away is much larger. TCR beta repertoires were profiled from peripheral blood of roughly 13 young patients with multiple sclerosis to demonstrate the VDJtools post-analysis software. The patients with multiple sclerosis were children and adolescents between roughly 6 and 15 years of age. Trimming leaves V shorter by 5 bases and J shorter by 4 bases, with the junction holding 8 bases beyond the gene matches. The CDR3, cysteine through phenylalanine, is 15 amino acids long. The entry retains the CDR3 DNA only, 45 bases that are in frame from base 1. The germline V gene provides CDR1 MDHEN and CDR2 SYDVKM.

The sequencing sample was made of blood. The origin of this receptor is a girl under 18 with multiple sclerosis. The chain couples TRBV28 to TRBJ1-2; the junction holds 9 bases that match TRBD1. The nucleotides read TGTGCCAGCAGTCCTCTGACAGGGGGAGGCTATGGCTACACCTTC. Its amino acids are CASSPLTGGGYGYTF.